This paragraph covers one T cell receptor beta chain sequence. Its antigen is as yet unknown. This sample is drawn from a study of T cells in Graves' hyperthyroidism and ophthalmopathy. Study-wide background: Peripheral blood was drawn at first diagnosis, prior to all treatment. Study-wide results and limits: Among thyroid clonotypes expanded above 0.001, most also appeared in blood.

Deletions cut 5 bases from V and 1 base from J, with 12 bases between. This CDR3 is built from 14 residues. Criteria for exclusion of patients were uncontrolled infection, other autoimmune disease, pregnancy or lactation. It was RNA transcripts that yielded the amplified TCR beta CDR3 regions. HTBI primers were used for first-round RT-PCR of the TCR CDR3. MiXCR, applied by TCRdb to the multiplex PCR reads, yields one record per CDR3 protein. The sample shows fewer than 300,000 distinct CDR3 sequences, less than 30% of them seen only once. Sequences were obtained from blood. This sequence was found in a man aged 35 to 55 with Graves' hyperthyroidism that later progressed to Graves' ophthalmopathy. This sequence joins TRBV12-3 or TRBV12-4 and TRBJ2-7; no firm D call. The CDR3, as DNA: TGTGCCAGCAGTCGATCCTGGTTATCCTACGAGCAGTACTTC. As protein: CASSRSWLSYEQYF.